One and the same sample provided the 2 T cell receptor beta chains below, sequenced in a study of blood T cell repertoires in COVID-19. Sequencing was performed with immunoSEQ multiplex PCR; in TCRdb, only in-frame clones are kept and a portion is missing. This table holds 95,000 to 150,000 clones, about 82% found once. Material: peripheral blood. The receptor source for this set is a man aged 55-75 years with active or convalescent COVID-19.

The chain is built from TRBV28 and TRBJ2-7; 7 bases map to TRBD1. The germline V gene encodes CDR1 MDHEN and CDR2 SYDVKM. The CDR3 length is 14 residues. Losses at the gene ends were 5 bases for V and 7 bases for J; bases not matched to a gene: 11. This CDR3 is CASSTKTGSLEQYF. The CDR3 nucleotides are TGTGCCAGCAGTACTAAGACAGGGAGCCTAGAGCAGTACTTC.

CDR3 in amino acids: CASSPADRASGNTIYF. The CDR3 nucleotides read TGTGCCAGCTCACCCGCGGACAGGGCCTCTGGAAACACCATATATTTT. The chain combines TRBV18 with TRBJ1-3; TRBD1 matches 8 bases. This CDR3 comprises 16 residues. CDR1 and CDR2 from the germline V gene are KGHSH and LQKENI. Unmatched junction bases numbered 4, after V lost 3 bases and J lost 0 bases.